These T cell receptor beta chains were read from a single sample in a study of blood T cell repertoires in COVID-19. Libraries were prepared by immunoSEQ multiplex PCR; TCRdb keeps only in-frame clonotypes and omits some of them. The sample contains roughly 150,000 clones, about 80% of which appear only once. Source material: PBMCs or T cells enriched from blood (not recorded which). These receptors all stem from an older woman in a cohort exposed to, infected with or recovered from COVID-19 (not recorded which). The CDR3 runs from the conserved cysteine through the conserved F or W.

V gene	J gene	CDR3 protein
TRBV30	TRBJ2-1	CAWGRLARNEQFF
TRBV28	TRBJ1-3	CASVRAPSGNTIYF
TRBV9	TRBJ2-1	CASSVVVLADRNEQFF
TRBV21-1	TRBJ2-3	CASSKWGRTSGLTDTQYF
TRBV6-4	TRBJ2-5	CASPDRVETQYF
TRBV6-5	TRBJ1-1	CASTAPRGARAFF
TRBV6-5	TRBJ1-5	CASTPGGISNQPQHF
TRBV11-3	TRBJ2-3	CASSFSFERQGASTDTQYF
TRBV5-1	TRBJ2-3	CASSLGDRGNADTQYF
TRBV2	TRBJ2-7	CASSEDGLAGVDEQYF
TRBV27	TRBJ2-2	CARGLTPNTGELFF
TRBV6-5	TRBJ2-7	CASSYSTSGVLEQYF
TRBV10-3	TRBJ1-3	CAIRRVEGNTIYF
TRBV19	TRBJ1-5	CASSPGTGGMSQPQHF
TRBV9	TRBJ2-3	CASSVGAGAHSTDTQYF
TRBV6-2/TRBV6-3	TRBJ2-1	CASSPGTRGVGQFF
TRBV11-2	TRBJ1-2	CASSSTGGNYGYTF
TRBV6-6	TRBJ2-7	CAIASQGIHEQYF
TRBV27	TRBJ2-7	CASSQTGGRLYEQYF
TRBV19	TRBJ2-5	CASSVERSQETQYF
TRBV7-2	TRBJ2-1	CASSLGQGTNNEQFF
TRBV29-1	TRBJ2-1	CSVYSGRASYNEQFF
TRBV11-2	TRBJ2-3	CASSLTGMTGGPVTDTQYF
TRBV18	TRBJ2-7	CASSPSASGDYEQYF
TRBV11-2	TRBJ2-5	CASSLAGRQETQYF
TRBV24-1	TRBJ2-2	CATSDSSGGSAGELFF
TRBV28	TRBJ2-7	CASSLRGYEQYF
TRBV5-1	TRBJ1-1	CASSSQGTNTEAFF
TRBV7-9	TRBJ2-7	CASSDRVLGYEQYF
TRBV7-3	TRBJ2-1	CASSLGTGGSEQFF
TRBV7-9	TRBJ2-7	CASSFDSSYEQYF
TRBV15	TRBJ1-6	CATSRGVISPLHF
TRBV7-2	TRBJ2-1	CASSLVAGDSYNEQFF
TRBV9	TRBJ2-3	CASSPTVAFYSTDTQYF
TRBV10-3	TRBJ2-1	CAISGTWGLAGRNEQFF
TRBV18	TRBJ1-1	CASSPGNAGIREAFF
TRBV7-9	TRBJ1-2	CASSLKDRMWDYGYTF
TRBV9	TRBJ2-1	CASSATSGDYNEQFF
TRBV12-3/TRBV12-4	TRBJ1-6	CASSWTEGSPLHF
TRBV28	TRBJ1-4	CASSLYSLGGMVEKLFF
TRBV5-4	TRBJ2-1	CASSLDQQGRSNEQFF
TRBV7-9	TRBJ2-2	CASSLVLGYQTGELFF
TRBV11-3	TRBJ1-3	CASSPGQGSGNTIYF
TRBV28	TRBJ2-7	CASSLLQGYEQYF
TRBV6-5	TRBJ2-7	CASSYLGTGGGEQYF